This T cell receptor (beta chain) was captured by sequencing in a study of cytomegalovirus exposure and HLA in healthy donors. The PCR employed 60 Vbeta primers together with 13 Jbeta primers. Here immunoSEQ multiplex PCR was the method, and the copy in TCRdb shows in-frame clones only, minus some. The profile shows about 98,000 clones, roughly 77% of them singletons. This CDR3 has 14 amino acids. In germline, CDR1 is MNHEY, CDR2 SVGAGI. V gene TRBV6-5 combines with J gene TRBJ2-5, with TRBD1 identical over 9 bases. Judging by the DNA end, TRBJ2-7 fits better; the J call may be wrong. The origin of this receptor is a man aged 35-49 years in good health and CMV-seronegative. Sequencing used PBMCs. The CDR3 DNA reads as TGTGCCAGCAGTCGGACAGGGGATAGCTACGAGCAGTACTTC. It is translated as CASSRTGDSYEQYF.